This TCR beta chain was documented in a study of sequential checkpoint blockade in melanoma. Study details: After both sequences, patients received maintenance nivolumab.

Here immunoSEQ multiplex PCR was the method, and the copy in TCRdb shows in-frame clones only, minus some. Seen here are some 17,000 clones, about two thirds observed once, and the top ten hold about 20%. The germline V gene has CDR1 WSHSY and CDR2 SAAADI. V shed 8 bases and J 7 bases; nucleotides not matched to a gene: 18. CDR3 length equals 16 residues. Specified treatment: randomized to nivolumab then ipilimumab (arm A) or the reverse (arm B). Sorted cells were live CD3+CD8+, lacking CD19 and CD56, from PBMCs. Specimen: CD8+ T cells sorted from blood (inferred from file names), collected from a patient given nivolumab and ipilimumab in sequence. This TCR derives from a human donor with melanoma. The chain couples TRBV10-2 to TRBJ1-2; 8 bases line up with TRBD1. In DNA, the CDR3 is TGCGCCAGCGCTCCCGACCCCCAGGGGGCTGGTGGTGGCTACACCTTC. It encodes CASAPDPQGAGGGYTF.